These T cell receptor beta chains were read from a single sample in a study of OX40 agonist ivuxolimab in advanced cancers. Method: immunoSEQ multiplex PCR; TCRdb's copy keeps in-frame clones and lacks some. This sample has over 50,000 clones; approximately 86% occur once, and the top ten carry about 5%. The material sequenced was CD4+ or CD8+ T cells sorted from blood, taken in a trial of the OX40 agonist ivuxolimab. The receptors here all came from an adult with an advanced solid tumor such as melanoma, head and neck, liver or kidney cancer. Each CDR3 is given with its conserved first and last residue. Each record gives: V gene, CDR3 length, J gene, D gene, clone size, CDR3 protein, CDR3 DNA. The D gene is left open where the match is weak. Size tells how often a clone was seen (once, few, many) or the class of an expanded clone, and some rows leave it out.

>TRBV18|13|TRBJ1-2|.|.
CASSPGQGHGYTF
TGTGCCAGCTCACCAGGGCAGGGCCATGGCTACACCTTC
>TRBV6-5|15|TRBJ1-6|.|.
CASSSSTGRNSPLHF
.
>TRBV29-1|12|TRBJ1-5|.|.
CSASAGTQPQHF
TGCAGCGCCTCAGCCGGGACTCAGCCCCAGCATTTT
>TRBV6-6|16|TRBJ1-1|TRBD1|.
CASSQPGTGRNTEAFF
TGTGCCAGCAGTCAGCCCGGGACAGGGAGGAACACTGAAGCTTTCTTT
>TRBV9|11|TRBJ1-2|.|.
CASSVVDTLHF
TGTGCCAGCAGCGTAGTGGACACTCTTCACTTC
>TRBV13|12|TRBJ2-5|.|once
CASSLLGETQYF
TGTGCCAGCAGCTTATTGGGGGAGACCCAGTACTTC
>TRBV5-4|13|TRBJ2-2|.|.
CASSFLGAGELFF
TGTGCCAGCAGCTTTCTCGGGGCCGGGGAGCTGTTTTTT
>TRBV6-4|16|TRBJ1-2|.|.
CASSDSIQGSWNGYTF
TGTGCCAGCAGTGACTCGATTCAGGGAAGTTGGAATGGCTACACCTTC
>TRBV7-9|16|TRBJ1-5|TRBD1|.
CASSSSGTGGNQPQHF
TGTGCCAGCAGCTCATCCGGGACAGGGGGTAATCAGCCCCAGCATTTT
>TRBV27|19|TRBJ1-2|.|.
CASSLSHHFLKGTNYGYTF
TGTGCCAGCAGTTTATCCCACCATTTTTTAAAAGGGACTAACTATGGCTACACCTTC
>TRBV19|14|TRBJ2-1|.|.
CASSDQTSYNEQFF
TGTGCCAGTAGTGACCAGACTAGTTACAATGAGCAGTTCTTC
>TRBV9|14|TRBJ1-3|TRBD1|.
CASSDRGKRNTIYF
TGTGCCAGCAGCGACAGGGGGAAGCGAAACACCATATATTTT
>TRBV19|13|TRBJ2-7|.|.
CASSIGKAYEQYF
TGTGCCAGTAGTATCGGCAAAGCCTACGAGCAGTACTTC
>TRBV28|16|TRBJ2-7|TRBD1|medium-sized
CASSSPGGDGSYEQYF
TGTGCCAGCAGTTCCCCAGGGGGTGATGGCTCCTACGAGCAGTACTTC
>TRBV25-1|12|TRBJ1-6|.|.
CASSDPGSPLHF
TGTGCCAGCAGTGATCCGGGGTCACCCCTCCACTTT
>TRBV7-9|13|TRBJ1-1|.|.
CASSGVTNTEAFF
TGTGCCAGCAGCGGGGTTACCAACACTGAAGCTTTCTTT
>TRBV9|15|TRBJ1-1|.|.
CASSVNSALNTEAFF
TGTGCCAGCAGCGTGAACAGCGCACTGAACACTGAAGCTTTCTTT
>TRBV6-6|12|TRBJ1-1|.|.
CASSSSARKAFF
TGTGCCAGCAGTTCGTCGGCAAGGAAAGCTTTCTTT
>TRBV5-4|14|TRBJ1-6|TRBD1|.
CASSRTGNNSPLHF
TGTGCCAGCAGCCGGACAGGGAATAATTCACCCCTCCACTTT
>TRBV7-9|14|TRBJ1-2|TRBD1|.
CASSPRDRDYGYTF
TGTGCCAGCAGCCCGCGGGACAGGGACTATGGCTACACCTTC
>TRBV6-5|12|TRBJ1-1|.|.
CASSYKRLEAFF
TGTGCCAGCAGTTACAAAAGACTCGAAGCTTTCTTT
>TRBV18|15|TRBJ1-5|.|.
CASSPRPVEDQPQHF
TGTGCCAGCTCACCACGGCCGGTTGAAGATCAGCCCCAGCATTTT
>TRBV6-5|15|TRBJ1-1|TRBD1|.
CASSKLRQGNTEAFF
TGTGCCAGCAGTAAGTTACGACAGGGGAACACTGAAGCTTTCTTT
>TRBV29-1|12|TRBJ1-5|.|few
CSAKGTNQPQHF
TGCAGCGCAAAGGGAACCAATCAGCCCCAGCATTTT
>TRBV27|15|TRBJ1-4|.|.
CASSSYRDTNEKLFF
TGTGCCAGCAGTTCATACAGGGATACTAATGAAAAACTGTTTTTT
>TRBV21-1|16|TRBJ2-2|.|.
CASSLPGQGNTGELFF
TGTGCCAGCAGCCTCCCGGGACAGGGTAACACCGGGGAGCTGTTTTTT
>TRBV4-1|16|TRBJ1-2|.|.
CASSQDQARESYGYTF
TGCGCCAGCAGCCAAGATCAAGCCAGGGAGTCCTATGGCTACACCTTC
>TRBV2|14|TRBJ1-5|TRBD1|.
CASSRGTGSQPQHF
TGTGCCAGCAGCCGAGGGACAGGGAGTCAGCCCCAGCATTTT
>TRBV5-1|17|TRBJ1-2|TRBD1|.
CASTPLGQGRVDYGYTF
TGCGCCAGCACCCCCTTGGGACAGGGGCGGGTGGACTATGGCTACACCTTC
>TRBV11-3|16|TRBJ2-1|TRBD2|.
CASSFTGLAGNNEQFF
TGTGCCAGCAGCTTTACGGGGCTAGCGGGGAACAATGAGCAGTTCTTC
>TRBV19|15|TRBJ2-1|TRBD2|.
CASADLAGGRDEQFF
TGTGCCAGTGCGGACCTAGCGGGAGGAAGGGATGAGCAGTTCTTC
>TRBV6-5|14|TRBJ1-3|.|.
CASSEWATGNTIYF
TGTGCCAGCAGTGAATGGGCGACTGGAAACACCATATATTTT
>TRBV5-1|14|TRBJ2-2|TRBD2|.
CASSRDYPTGELFF
TGCGCCAGCAGCCGGGACTATCCCACCGGGGAGCTGTTTTTT
>TRBV10-2|13|TRBJ1-2|.|few
CASSEQGNYGYTF
TGCGCCAGCAGTGAGCAGGGTAACTATGGCTACACCTTC
>TRBV21-1|15|TRBJ1-2|.|.
CASIKGRGSNYGYTF
TGTGCCAGCATCAAAGGGAGGGGGTCTAACTATGGCTACACCTTC
>TRBV28|14|TRBJ2-7|.|.
CASSLSVITYEQYF
TGTGCCAGCAGTTTATCAGTGATCACCTACGAGCAGTACTTC